This is a list of T cell receptor beta chains from one sample in a study of T cells after yellow fever vaccination. TCRdb called the 5' RACE reads again in MiXCR, with one record for every CDR3 protein. The sample lists roughly 500,000 distinct CDR3 sequences, 19% seen once, with more than 13% in the top ten. The material was PBMCs, obtained 15 days after the yellow fever booster vaccination. The receptors derive from a man aged 25 to 45 who received the YFV17D yellow fever vaccine. CDR3s include the opening cysteine and the closing phenylalanine or tryptophan. The D gene is left open where the match is weak.

TRBV20-1	TRBJ2-7	TRBD1	CSAPDRTDEQYF
TRBV27	TRBJ2-7	TRBD1	CASRPPPWTGNFYEQYF
TRBV10-3	TRBJ2-5	TRBD1	CAISRGTGLETQYF
TRBV7-2	TRBJ2-3	TRBD1	CASSLDTGGGRTQYF
TRBV7-8	TRBJ2-5	NA	CASSRSERTETQYF
TRBV11-1	TRBJ2-5	NA	CASSLAGQGGETQYF
TRBV12-3/TRBV12-4	TRBJ2-5	NA	CARLLALGGETQYF
TRBV6-5	TRBJ1-4	NA	CASGWDGEKLFF
TRBV7-9	TRBJ1-1	NA	CASSLEWQTEAFF
TRBV10-1	TRBJ2-7	TRBD1	CASSTGGGEQYF
TRBV6-2/TRBV6-3	TRBJ2-1	NA	CASSYSISGAASYNEQFF
TRBV7-2	TRBJ2-3	NA	CASSLRLDTDTQYF
TRBV28	TRBJ2-7	NA	CASSFPMSSYEQYF
TRBV7-9	TRBJ2-2	NA	CASSPRGFHTGELFF
TRBV4-3	TRBJ1-1	NA	CASSHRRTTEAFF
TRBV20-1	TRBJ2-1	TRBD2	CSAPGASSGGYNEQFF
TRBV29-1	TRBJ2-1	NA	CSVRAASSYNEQFF
TRBV3-1	TRBJ2-4	NA	CASSRGTGSGNIQYF
TRBV5-1	TRBJ2-5	TRBD2	CASSFGLAGETQYF
TRBV5-4	TRBJ2-2	NA	CASSLDLAGGGELFF
TRBV20-1	TRBJ1-1	NA	CSARGSKGEAFF
TRBV20-1	TRBJ2-2	NA	CSARGLEWNTGELFF
TRBV7-2	TRBJ2-1	NA	CASSLAGNNEQFF
TRBV4-2	TRBJ2-2	NA	CASSRASGPGNTGELFF
TRBV6-5	TRBJ1-5	TRBD1	CASSYSNEGARDQPQHF
TRBV11-2	TRBJ2-3	NA	CASSNPGGAGQVGDTQYF
TRBV11-2	TRBJ2-5	NA	CASSPYYGPQETQYF